The clone carrying this T cell receptor (beta chain) was seen more than once but under ten times. Its matching antigen is unknown. A much larger clone differs from this one at a single base, so this may be a read error. This sample stems from a study of T cells in Graves' hyperthyroidism and ophthalmopathy. General study findings and limits: In blood, most of the thyroid clonotypes expanded above 0.001 were also present. Before onset, ophthalmopathy was predicted by the model a median roughly six months earlier.

Germline values: CDR1 SGHVS, CDR2 FQNEAQ. The CDR3 consists of 15 residues. Amplification targeted TCR beta CDR3 regions from RNA transcripts. A first-round RT-PCR of the TCR CDR3 used the HTBI primer set. MiXCR, applied by TCRdb to the multiplex PCR reads, yields one record per CDR3 protein. The sample carries a few hundred thousand distinct CDR3 sequences, 17% recorded once. The chain links TRBV7-8 to TRBJ2-5, with 8 bases matching TRBD2. The sequenced material came from blood. This receptor was taken from a woman younger than 30 with Graves' ophthalmopathy. The CDR3: CANSLPSGLEETQYF. As DNA, the CDR3 is TGTGCCAACAGCTTGCCTAGCGGGTTAGAGGAGACCCAGTACTTC.